This T cell receptor beta chain was obtained from a study of PD-1 blockade in classical Hodgkin lymphoma. Overall study: It was nivolumab at 3 mg/kg, given intravenously every 2 weeks, that patients received.

The ends were cut back, 1 base at V and 1 base at J, with 11 bases in the middle. The CDR3 length is 15 residues. CDR1 SGHDT and CDR2 YYEEEE come from the germline V gene. The time point here: cycle 4 day 1 (C4D1), after less than 7 weeks of nivolumab. Relapse was seen in all patients after autologous stem cell transplantation, and brentuximab vedotin exposure was variable. Magnetic negative selection was used to purify CD4+ T cells from PBMCs that had been thawed. The data were produced by immunoSEQ multiplex PCR, yet TCRdb's version contains in-frame clones alone and is incomplete. In the table there are roughly 30,000 clones, under 90% of which are singletons.

Sequencing was performed on CD4+ T cells from blood, taken before the fourth cycle of nivolumab. The sequence was obtained from a human donor with classical Hodgkin lymphoma. The chain is built from TRBV5-6 and TRBJ1-1; D possibly corresponds to TRBD1 (5 bases). The CDR3 bases are TGTGCCAGCAGCTTGTTAGGGGCGGAGAACACTGAAGCTTTCTTT. The encoded protein is CASSLLGAENTEAFF.